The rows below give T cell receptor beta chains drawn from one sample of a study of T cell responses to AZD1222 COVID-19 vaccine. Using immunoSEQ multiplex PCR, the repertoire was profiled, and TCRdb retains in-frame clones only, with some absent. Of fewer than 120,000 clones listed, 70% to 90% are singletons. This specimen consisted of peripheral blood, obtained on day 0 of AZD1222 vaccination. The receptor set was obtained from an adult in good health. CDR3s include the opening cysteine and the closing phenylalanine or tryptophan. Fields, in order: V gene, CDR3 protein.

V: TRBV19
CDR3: CATQRSRGPSGNTIYF

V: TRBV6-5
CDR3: CASSLGTPNTGELFF

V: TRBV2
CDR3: CASRGTTSNQPQHF

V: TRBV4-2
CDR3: CASSQVIRDTQYF

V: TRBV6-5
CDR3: CASTLRRGGNQPQHF

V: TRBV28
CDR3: CASSLDRVEPLHF

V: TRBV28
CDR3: CATLAPQDEKLFF

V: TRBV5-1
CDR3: CASSLQEVTEAFF

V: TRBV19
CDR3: CASSGKETAPLLSGYTF

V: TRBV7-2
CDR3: CASSPTGVRTDTQYF

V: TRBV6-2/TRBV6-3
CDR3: CASSFRTGKSTEAFF

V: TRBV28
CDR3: CASSEIINGNQPQHF

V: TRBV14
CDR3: CASSQGTGGGYEQFF

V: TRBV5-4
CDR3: CASRSDRFSYEQYF

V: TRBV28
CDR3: CASSTPGPRGGQYF

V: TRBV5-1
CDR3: CASSLAQGLSGGYTF

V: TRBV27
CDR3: CASARGAVYEQYF

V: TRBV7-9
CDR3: CASSLNSFSYEQYF